One and the same sample provided the 14 T cell receptor beta chains below, sequenced in a study of CD8+ T cells in alopecia areata. Extracted RNA was reverse transcribed, and the resulting cDNA served as sequencing template. Only in-frame clones appear in the TCRdb table, and some are missing; sequencing was by immunoSEQ multiplex PCR. Of fewer than 90,000 clones listed, about 51% are singletons. The material sequenced was NKG2D-high CD8+ T cells sorted from blood. The source is a human donor with alopecia areata.

This clone was seen a handful of times. This sample includes further DNA sequences coding for the same CDR3. J is TRBJ2-5 and V is TRBV29-1; the D is unclear. Between the trimmed V and J ends, which lost 1 base and 1 base, there was a span of 4 bases. Germline CDR1 SQVTM, CDR2 ANQGSEA. CDR3 length: 12 residues. The CDR3, as DNA: TGCAGCGTTGAAGGGATCCAAGAGACCCAGTACTTC. Amino acids: CSVEGIQETQYF.

This clone was detected a few times. V gene TRBV2 combines with J gene TRBJ2-7; 8 nucleotides agree with TRBD1. This CDR3 is 14 amino acids long. After removal of 4 bases from V and 9 bases from J, the junction contained 11 bases not matched to a gene. CDR1 is SNHLY, CDR2 FYNNEI, per germline. The CDR3 sequence is CASSGTGLTRGQYF. In DNA form, the CDR3 reads TGTGCCAGCAGTGGGACAGGGCTAACACGGGGGCAGTACTTC.

This clone was seen a few times. The chain uses TRBV28 and TRBJ2-7, with 13 bases aligning to TRBD2. The CDR3 spans 15 residues. Germline V gives CDR1 MDHEN, CDR2 SYDVKM. V lost 6 bases and J lost 7; bases outside the gene matches: 9. The CDR3 DNA is TGTGCCAGCAGGCTACTAGCGGGAGGGCCGTATGAGCAGTACTTC. This codes for CASRLLAGGPYEQYF.

CDR3 nucleotides: TGTGCCAGCAGTTTAGTTGAGTACGGACTAACCCAAGAGACCCAGTACTTC. As protein: CASSLVEYGLTQETQYF. J is TRBJ2-5 and V is TRBV28; perhaps TRBD2 as D (6 bases). Trimming cost V 2 bases and J 1 base, with 17 bases left between them. Germline loops: CDR1 MDHEN, CDR2 SYDVKM. This CDR3 comprises 17 residues.

This chain's CDR3 is CASSQVGGILNSPLHF. CDR3 sequence (DNA): TGCGCCAGCAGCCAAGTAGGGGGGATCCTGAATTCACCCCTCCACTTT. The chain employs TRBV4-1 and TRBJ1-6; weak D call: TRBD1 (6 bases). The CDR3 is 16 residues long. CDR1 and CDR2 from the germline V gene are MGHRA and YSYEKL. Trimming shortened V by 1 base and J by 7 bases, and 14 bases separated the two germline ends.

This clone occurred a few times. This chain links TRBV30 with TRBJ2-5, with a tentative D call TRBD1 (5 bases). The CDR3 is 16 residues long. V lost 0 bases, J lost 0 bases, and 14 bases lay in between. Germline V gives CDR1 GTSNPN, CDR2 SVGIG (reference sequence). The CDR3 reads CAWSVGESVYQETQYF. The CDR3 region has the DNA TGTGCCTGGAGTGTAGGGGAAAGTGTGTACCAAGAGACCCAGTACTTC.

The V gene is TRBV27, the J gene TRBJ2-5, with no clear D. Germline-derived CDR1 and CDR2 are MNHEY and SMNVEV (reference sequence). CDR3 length: 14 amino acids. V was trimmed by 1 base and J by 4 bases, leaving 10 bases between them. Here the CDR3 DNA reads TGTGCCAGCAGTTTATGGCCTCAACGAGAGACCCAGTACTTC. As protein: CASSLWPQRETQYF.

The rearrangement uses TRBV29-1 and TRBJ2-1, with D maybe TRBD2 (6 bases). The CDR3 consists of 15 residues. V shed 2 bases and J shed 8 bases, with 19 bases lying between them. The germline V gene encodes CDR1 SQVTM and CDR2 ANQGSEA. CDR3 nucleotide sequence: TGCAGCGTTGAACCGGGGGTAGAAAAGGAGTATGAGCAGTTCTTC. This codes for CSVEPGVEKEYEQFF.

This chain joins TRBV29-1 and TRBJ1-1; D gene uncertain. V was pared by 4 bases and J by 4 bases, with 10 bases between. In germline, CDR1 is SQVTM, CDR2 ANQGSEA. This CDR3 contains 12 residues. The CDR3 region is CSVVQLSTEAFF. CDR3 in DNA: TGCAGCGTTGTACAGCTCAGCACTGAAGCTTTCTTT.

This chain joins TRBV29-1 and TRBJ2-7; the D gene could be TRBD1 or TRBD2 (5 bases each). Trimming stripped 5 bases from V and 3 bases from J, with 8 bases between. The germline gives CDR1 SQVTM, CDR2 ANQGSEA. The CDR3 totals 11 residues. The CDR3 spells CSVLGVYEQYF. CDR3 nucleotide sequence: TGCAGCGTTCTGGGGGTCTACGAGCAGTACTTC.

The rearrangement joins TRBV12-5 to TRBJ2-5; 9 bases align to TRBD1. From germline, CDR1 is LGHNT and CDR2 FRNRAP. The junction had 10 bases not matched to a gene; V was cut back by 1 base and J by 4 bases. The CDR3 consists of 17 residues. The CDR3: CASGLDEHRGLGETQYF. The CDR3 DNA follows: TGTGCTAGTGGTTTGGACGAGCACAGGGGGCTGGGAGAGACCCAGTACTTC.

The rearrangement joins TRBV5-6 to TRBJ2-1, with D possibly being TRBD2 (6 bases). Trimming left V 8 bases short and J 1 base short, with 10 bases between. Germline CDR1 SGHDT, CDR2 YYEEEE. The CDR3 is 13 residues long. The CDR3 here is CASLGGSYNEQFF. DNA for the CDR3: TGTGCCAGTCTGGGAGGTTCCTACAATGAGCAGTTCTTC.

J is TRBJ2-5 and V is TRBV6-6, with a possible D match to TRBD1 (6 bases). This CDR3 contains 14 residues. The V and J ends lost 6 bases and 5 bases respectively, with 16 bases between them. The germline V gene has CDR1 MNHNY and CDR2 SVGAGI (reference sequence). Here the CDR3 reads CASSLDRQGETQYF. Written as DNA, the CDR3 is TGTGCCAGCAGCCTAGACAGGCAGGGCGAGACCCAGTACTTC.

The chain has TRBV29-1 and TRBJ1-4, with D hard to call. The CDR3 spans 14 residues. Trimming left V 4 bases short and J 3 bases short, with 12 bases between. Germline V gives CDR1 SQVTM, CDR2 ANQGSEA. CDR3 nucleotides: TGCAGCGTTGGTAGCGTTGGGGCTAATGAAAAACTGTTTTTT. Amino acid sequence: CSVGSVGANEKLFF.